The next 5 T cell receptor beta chains were all read from a single sample in a study of Ad26.COV2.S vaccination and SARS-CoV-2 variants (dated by TCRdb to the early 2020s). Preparation of the library involved the immunoSEQ multiplex PCR assay. The table was pulled from immuneACCESS by TCRdb, which kept in-frame rearrangements only. Such tables lose some clones; where checked, under half of the loss comes from unresolved V genes, and the rest has no known cause. Recorded for this sample are around 140,000 clones; more than 80% of them occurred a single time. The ten largest clones represent around 5% of the sample. The time point label, as the study defines it: individuals recovered from natural SARS-CoV-2 infection. The sample in question was peripheral blood, obtained after recovery from COVID-19. Receptor source: a human donor who had recovered from COVID-19.

The rearrangement joins TRBV7-9 to TRBJ1-1; 8 nucleotides line up with TRBD1. Germline CDR1 SEHNR, CDR2 FQNEAQ (reference sequence). V shed 5 bases, J shed 2 bases, and the junction held 13 bases outside the gene matches. The CDR3 consists of 17 residues. The CDR3 bases are TGTGCCAGCAGCCTATATCGGACAGGGAGTATTAACACTGAAGCTTTCTTT. Its protein is CASSLYRTGSINTEAFF.

The chain links TRBV28 to TRBJ1-1; D uncertain. Germline V lookup: CDR1 MDHEN, CDR2 SYDVKM. Between the trimmed V and J ends, which lost 1 base and 8 bases, there was a span of 8 bases. The CDR3 totals 12 residues. The CDR3 region has the DNA TGTGCCAGCAGTTTATCCGGAAAAGAAGCTTTCTTT. This codes for CASSLSGKEAFF.

This rearrangement joins TRBV7-9 to TRBJ2-3; the match to TRBD2 covers 11 bases. There are 18 residues in the CDR3. Germline CDR1 and CDR2: SEHNR and FQNEAQ (reference sequence). With 3 bases clipped from V and 3 bases from J, the junction kept 11 bases outside the gene matches. The CDR3 here is CASSFGAFTSGGTDTQYF. The CDR3 DNA follows: TGTGCCAGCAGCTTTGGGGCCTTTACTAGCGGGGGAACAGATACGCAGTATTTT.

V usage is TRBV5-6 and J usage is TRBJ1-6; no clear D. V was clipped by 2 bases and J by 7 bases, with 4 bases between them. The CDR3 contains 12 residues. Germline V lookup: CDR1 SGHDT, CDR2 YYEEEE. The CDR3 is CASSFQNSPLHF. CDR3 coding DNA: TGTGCCAGCAGCTTCCAGAATTCACCCCTCCACTTT.

The rearrangement links TRBV6-6 to TRBJ2-7; no clear D gene. The CDR3 contains 13 residues. Trimming took off 1 base at V and 7 bases at J, with 11 bases between the two ends. Germline V CDR1 and CDR2: MNHNY, SVGAGI (reference sequence). In DNA, the CDR3 is TGTGCCAGCAGTTACTTGGAAAGTGGGGAGCAGTACTTC. The encoded protein is CASSYLESGEQYF.